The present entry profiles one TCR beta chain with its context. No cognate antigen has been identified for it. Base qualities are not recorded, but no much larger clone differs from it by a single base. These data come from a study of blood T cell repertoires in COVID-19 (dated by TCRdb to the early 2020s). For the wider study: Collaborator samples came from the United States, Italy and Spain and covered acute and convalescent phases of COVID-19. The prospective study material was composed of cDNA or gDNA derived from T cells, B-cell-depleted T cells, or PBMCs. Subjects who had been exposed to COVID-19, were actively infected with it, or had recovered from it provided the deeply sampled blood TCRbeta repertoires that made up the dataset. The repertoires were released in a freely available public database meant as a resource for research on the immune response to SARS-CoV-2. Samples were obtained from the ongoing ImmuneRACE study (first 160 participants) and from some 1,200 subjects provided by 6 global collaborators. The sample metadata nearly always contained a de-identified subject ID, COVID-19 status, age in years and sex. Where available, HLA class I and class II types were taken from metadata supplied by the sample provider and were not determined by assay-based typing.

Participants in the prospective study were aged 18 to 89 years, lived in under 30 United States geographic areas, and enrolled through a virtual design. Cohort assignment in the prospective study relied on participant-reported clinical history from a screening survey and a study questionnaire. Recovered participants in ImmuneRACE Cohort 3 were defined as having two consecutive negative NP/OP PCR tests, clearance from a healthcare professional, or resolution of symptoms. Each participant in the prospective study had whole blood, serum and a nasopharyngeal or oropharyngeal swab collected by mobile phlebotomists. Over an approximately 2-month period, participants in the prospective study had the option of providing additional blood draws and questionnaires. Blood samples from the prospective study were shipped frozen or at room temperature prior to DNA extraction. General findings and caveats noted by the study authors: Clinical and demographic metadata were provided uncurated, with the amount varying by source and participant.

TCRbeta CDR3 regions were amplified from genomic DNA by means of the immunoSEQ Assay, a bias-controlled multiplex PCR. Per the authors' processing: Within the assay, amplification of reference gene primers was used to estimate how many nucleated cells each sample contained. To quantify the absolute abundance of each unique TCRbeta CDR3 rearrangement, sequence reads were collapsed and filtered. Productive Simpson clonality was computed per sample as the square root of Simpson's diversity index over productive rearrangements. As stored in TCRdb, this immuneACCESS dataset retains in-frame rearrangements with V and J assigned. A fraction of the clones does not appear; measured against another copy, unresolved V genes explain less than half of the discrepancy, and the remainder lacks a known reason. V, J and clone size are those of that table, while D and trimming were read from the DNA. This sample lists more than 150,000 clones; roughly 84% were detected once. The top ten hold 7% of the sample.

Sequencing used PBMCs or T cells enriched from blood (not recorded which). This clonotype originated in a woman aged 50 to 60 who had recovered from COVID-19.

The bases read TGTGCCATCAGCCGGGACAGCCCCACAGATACGCAGTATTTT. Its protein is CAISRDSPTDTQYF. The rearrangement joined TRBV10-3 to TRBJ2-3; 7 bases in the middle match TRBD1. Per the germline V gene, ENHRY is the CDR1 and SYGVKD is the CDR2. Spanning cysteine to phenylalanine, the CDR3 consists of 14 amino acids. Solely the CDR3 DNA is kept, with 42 bases framed from the first base. Clipping removes 6 bases from V and 2 bases from J, with 5 as the unmatched junction base count.